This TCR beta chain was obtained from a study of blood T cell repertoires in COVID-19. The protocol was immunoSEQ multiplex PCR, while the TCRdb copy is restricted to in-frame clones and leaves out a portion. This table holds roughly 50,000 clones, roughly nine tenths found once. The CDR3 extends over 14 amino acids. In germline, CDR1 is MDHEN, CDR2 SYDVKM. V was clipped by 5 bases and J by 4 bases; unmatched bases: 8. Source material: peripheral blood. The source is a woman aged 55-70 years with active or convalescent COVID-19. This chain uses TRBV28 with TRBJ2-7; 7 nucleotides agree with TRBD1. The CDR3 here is CASSPRTGGYEQYF. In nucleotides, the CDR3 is TGTGCCAGCAGTCCTCGGACAGGTGGTTACGAGCAGTACTTC.